This T cell receptor (beta chain) was found in a study of long-term antiretroviral therapy in people with HIV. Overall study: Samples from the earliest time points predate the 2015 immediate-ART recommendation by about a decade. General study results and limits: Patients on ART gained diversity, which nonetheless stayed below transplant donor controls. Blood sampling spanned 2004 to 2017, possibly under older ART regimens. Whereas controls had wider CDR3 length ranges, HIV repertoires had narrower ones.

Germline CDR1 is GTSNPN and CDR2 is SVGIG (reference sequence). CDR3 length equals 14 residues. V was clipped by 3 bases and J by 2 bases, with 13 bases between them. About this clone: Its antigen remains unknown.

Survey-level immunoSEQ v3.0 assays were run. The table came from immunoSEQ multiplex PCR; TCRdb's copy has only in-frame clones and leaves some out. The sample consists of over 30,000 clones, 70% to 80% of them appearing once. This receptor was identified in a woman in her forties or fifties with HIV. This chain uses TRBV30 with TRBJ2-5; D unresolved. This sample comprised unsorted PBMCs, obtained 2 years after starting antiretroviral therapy. The CDR3 spells CAWSEQTFQETQYF. The CDR3 coding sequence is TGTGCCTGGAGCGAGCAGACTTTTCAAGAGACCCAGTACTTC.